This T cell receptor beta chain was documented in a study of long-term antiretroviral therapy in people with HIV. The study, taken as a whole, reports: Adherence to ART, viral resistance and therapy changes lacked any data.

The V end lost 6 bases, the J end lost 0 bases, and 15 bases lay between the germline ends. The CDR3 contains 16 residues. Germline V CDR1 and CDR2: LNHDA, SQIVND (reference sequence). Running of the v3.0 immunoSEQ assay took place at survey level. Assay: immunoSEQ multiplex PCR; the TCRdb copy retains only in-frame clones and omits some. This sample has some 22,000 clones, with around 80% found just once. Remarks on this clone: The antigen is undetermined.

Donors needed at least one pre-ART PBMC sample plus at least two post-ART samples. Cryopreserved PBMC, at about 0.85-10 million per sample, were present before DNA extraction. Sequenced material: unsorted PBMCs, taken 4.1 years after starting antiretroviral therapy. The gene calls are TRBV19 and TRBJ1-3; D remains ambiguous. The clonotype was recovered from a middle-aged woman with HIV. Here the CDR3 DNA reads TGTGCCAGTAGCACACTGGGTGGAACCTCTGGAAACACCATATATTTT. Translated, it gives CASSTLGGTSGNTIYF. Variable domain in full (rest from reference TRBV19 and TRBJ1-3): DGGITQSPKYLFRKEGQNVTLSCEQNLNHDAMYWYRQDPGQGLRLIYYSQIVNDFQKGDIAEGYSVSREKKESFPLTVTSAQKNPTAFYLCASSTLGGTSGNTIYFGEGSWLTVV.